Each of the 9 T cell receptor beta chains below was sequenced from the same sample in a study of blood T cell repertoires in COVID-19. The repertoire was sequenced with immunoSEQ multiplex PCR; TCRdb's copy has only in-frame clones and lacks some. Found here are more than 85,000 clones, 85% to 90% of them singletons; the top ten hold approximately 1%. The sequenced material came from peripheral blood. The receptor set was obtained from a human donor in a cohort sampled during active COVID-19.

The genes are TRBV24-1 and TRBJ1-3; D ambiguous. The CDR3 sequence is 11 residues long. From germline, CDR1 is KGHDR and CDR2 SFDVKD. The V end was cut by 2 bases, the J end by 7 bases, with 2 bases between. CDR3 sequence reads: CATSDSNTIYF. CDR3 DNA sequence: TGTGCCACCAGTGATTCTAACACCATATATTTT.

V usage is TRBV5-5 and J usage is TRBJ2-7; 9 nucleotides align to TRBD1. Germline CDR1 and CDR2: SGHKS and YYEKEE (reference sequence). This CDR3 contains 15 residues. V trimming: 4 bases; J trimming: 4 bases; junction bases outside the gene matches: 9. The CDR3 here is CASSLQDRGTYEQYF. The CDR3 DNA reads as TGTGCCAGCAGCCTCCAAGACAGGGGGACGTACGAGCAGTACTTC.

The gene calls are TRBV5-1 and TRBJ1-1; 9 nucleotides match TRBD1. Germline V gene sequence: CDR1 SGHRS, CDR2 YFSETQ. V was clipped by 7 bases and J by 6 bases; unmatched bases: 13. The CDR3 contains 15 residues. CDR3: CASGGPDRGAPEAFF. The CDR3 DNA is TGCGCCAGCGGGGGTCCCGACAGGGGGGCCCCTGAAGCTTTCTTT.

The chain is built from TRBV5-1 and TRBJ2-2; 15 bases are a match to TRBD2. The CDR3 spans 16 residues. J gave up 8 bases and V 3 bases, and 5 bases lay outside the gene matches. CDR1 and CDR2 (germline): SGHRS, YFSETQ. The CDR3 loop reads CASSSGLAGGLGELFF. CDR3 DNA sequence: TGCGCCAGCAGCTCGGGACTAGCGGGGGGCCTGGGGGAGCTGTTTTTT.

This CDR3 is CASSPEPGLAGGDKQFF. The CDR3 coding sequence is TGCGCCAGCAGCCCGGAACCGGGACTAGCGGGAGGGGACAAACAGTTCTTC. The rearrangement joins TRBV5-1 to TRBJ2-1; 16 bases are shared with TRBD2. Germline CDR1 reads SGHRS; CDR2 reads YFSETQ. With V trimmed by 4 bases and J by 13 bases, 14 bases remained unmatched. CDR3 length: 17 residues.

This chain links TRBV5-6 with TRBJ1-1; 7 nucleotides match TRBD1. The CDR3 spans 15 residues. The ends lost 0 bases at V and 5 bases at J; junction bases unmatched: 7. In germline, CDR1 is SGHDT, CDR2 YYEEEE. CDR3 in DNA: TGTGCCAGCAGCTTGGAATTTAGGGACAGAACTGAAGCTTTCTTT. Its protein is CASSLEFRDRTEAFF.

The CDR3 region is CASRDSYGYTF. CDR3 bases: TGTGCCAGCAGGGACTCCTATGGCTACACCTTC. This rearrangement joins TRBV28 to TRBJ1-2; no firm D call. Germline V gene lookup returns CDR1 MDHEN and CDR2 SYDVKM. Trimming shortened V by 6 bases and J by 4 bases, and 6 bases separated the two germline ends. This CDR3 spans 11 amino acids.

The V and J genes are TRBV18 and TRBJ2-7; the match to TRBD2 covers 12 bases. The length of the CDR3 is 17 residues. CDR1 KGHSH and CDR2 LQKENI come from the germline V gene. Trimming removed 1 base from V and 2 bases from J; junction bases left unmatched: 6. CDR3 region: CASSPRLAGGPPYEQYF. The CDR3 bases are TGTGCCAGCTCACCACGCCTAGCGGGAGGGCCCCCCTACGAGCAGTACTTC.

This CDR3 is CASSDGSTNEKLFF. CDR3 sequence (DNA): TGTGCCAGCAGTGACGGTTCAACTAATGAAAAACTGTTTTTT. The genes are TRBV6-1 and TRBJ1-4; D remains unclear. Trimming pared 3 bases from V and 0 bases from J, leaving 5 bases between. The CDR3 contains 14 residues. Germline lookup yields CDR1 MNHNS and CDR2 SASEGT.